This T cell receptor beta chain was sequenced for a study of T cell changes during pregnancy in multiple sclerosis. Unmatched junction bases numbered 18, after V lost 4 bases and J lost 3 bases. The CDR3 runs to 19 residues. Germline V lookup: CDR1 SGDLS, CDR2 YYNGEE. Here immunoSEQ multiplex PCR was the method, and the copy in TCRdb shows in-frame clones only, minus some. The sample yields almost 20,000 clones, roughly 85% seen once. This specimen consisted of CD8+ T cells from peripheral blood mononuclear cells, obtained in the third trimester of pregnancy. V gene TRBV9 combines with J gene TRBJ1-3; 8 bases line up with TRBD1. This clonotype originated in a female donor in good health, enrolled as a control in a pregnancy study. CDR3 amino acids: CASSLTGTGFARGGNTIYF. The CDR3 nucleotides are TGTGCCAGCAGCCTGACCGGGACAGGCTTTGCTCGTGGTGGAAACACCATATATTTT.